These 21 T cell receptor beta chains came from one sample sequenced in a study of low-dose radiotherapy and immunotherapy resistance in tumors. The time point denotes: after trial treatment. Described treatment: LDRT plus nivolumab, ipilimumab, low-dose cyclophosphamide and aspirin (RACIN trial). First-strand cDNA relied on TRAV- and TRBV-specific primers spanning alpha and beta chains. Both a constant-region primer and a V-primer adapter served to amplify TCRs across approximately 19 PCR cycles. One entry per CDR3 protein results from TCRdb running MiXCR on the reads. The sample records 50,000 or so distinct CDR3 sequences, 23% being singletons. The sequencing used PBMCs, collected after low-dose radiotherapy plus immunotherapy. These receptors were obtained from a male donor with prostate cancer.

This clonotype was seen many times. The V and J genes are TRBV12-3 or TRBV12-4 and TRBJ1-2; no clear D. Trimming took off 3 bases at V and 7 bases at J, with 18 bases between the two ends. The CDR3 spans 15 residues. CDR3 nucleotides: TGTGCCAGCAGTTTGACGAGTGCGGGATTGGGTGGCTACACCTTC. It encodes CASSLTSAGLGGYTF.

This clonotype was seen many times. For the CDR3, the DNA is TGTGCCAGCAGTGAAAGACAGGGTGGCTATGGCTACACCTTC. Translating gives CASSERQGGYGYTF. V is TRBV2 and J is TRBJ1-2; TRBD1 agrees at 7 bases. The CDR3 totals 14 residues. J lost 4 bases, V lost 2 bases, and 4 bases had no gene match. CDR1 is SNHLY and CDR2 is FYNNEI in the germline V gene.

This clonotype was counted ten times or more. The chain recombines TRBV10-3 with TRBJ2-5; no clear D. Trimming removed 4 bases at V and 1 base at J, with 10 bases between. Germline V gene sequence: CDR1 ENHRY, CDR2 SYGVKD. This CDR3 contains 14 residues. The CDR3 here is CAISAAGVQETQYF. Here the CDR3 DNA reads TGTGCCATCAGTGCCGCAGGCGTCCAAGAGACCCAGTACTTC.

Comment on this clonotype: One base separates it from a far larger clone, so it is likely a read error. The chain couples TRBV2 to TRBJ2-7; weak D call: TRBD1 (5 bases). This CDR3 spans 15 amino acids. Germline V gives CDR1 SNHLY, CDR2 FYNNEI. V dropped 4 bases and J dropped 7 bases, with 20 bases sitting between them. CDR3 in DNA: TGTGCCAGCAGTGTAAGGCAGGGTGCCTACAATGAGCAGTACTTC. This codes for CASSVRQGAYNEQYF.

The rearrangement joins TRBV28 to TRBJ1-5, with 7 bases that match TRBD1. The V segment lost 3 bases and the J segment 1 base; nucleotides outside the gene matches: 9. This CDR3 is 17 amino acids long. Germline values: CDR1 MDHEN, CDR2 SYDVKM. The CDR3 protein is CASSFFFRRGSNQPQHF. The CDR3 DNA is TGTGCCAGCAGTTTTTTTTTTCGCAGGGGGAGCAATCAGCCCCAGCATTTT.

This clonotype was seen many times. The chain is built from TRBV28 and TRBJ1-2, with 9 bases that match TRBD1. CDR3 size: 16 residues. J gave up 7 bases and V 6 bases, and 15 bases lay outside the gene matches. Germline V gene data show CDR1 as MDHEN and CDR2 as SYDVKM. The CDR3 DNA sequence: TGTGCCAGCAGGGAGATTCCGGGACAGGGATACTCTGGCTACACCTTC. Amino acids: CASREIPGQGYSGYTF.

The table lists this clonotype with many counts. V and J are TRBV4-1 and TRBJ2-3, with 14 bases aligning to TRBD2. The CDR3 has 17 amino acids. V lost 3 bases and J lost 5; bases outside the gene matches: 7. Looked up from germline, CDR1 is MGHRA and CDR2 is YSYEKL. The CDR3 nucleotides are TGCGCCAGCAGCCATTTAGGGACTAGCGGGAGTAAAGATACGCAGTATTTT. Translation: CASSHLGTSGSKDTQYF.

This clonotype was found many times. This chain joins TRBV12-3 or TRBV12-4 and TRBJ1-2, with 7 bases identical to TRBD1. The CDR3 consists of 12 residues. V lost 6 bases, J lost 14 bases, and 12 bases stayed unmatched. The CDR3 loop reads CASRKATGAVTF. The CDR3 DNA follows: TGTGCCAGCAGGAAAGCAACAGGGGCAGTGACCTTC.

There are many counts of this clonotype. The rearrangement uses TRBV20-1 and TRBJ1-4; 8 nucleotides line up with TRBD1. The CDR3 is 16 amino acids. With V trimmed by 0 bases and J by 7 bases, 10 bases remained unmatched. Looked up from germline, CDR1 is DFQATT and CDR2 is SNEGSKA (reference sequence). This chain's CDR3 is CSARDSARTGPEKLFF. The CDR3 DNA reads TGCAGTGCTAGAGACAGCGCCAGGACAGGGCCTGAAAAACTGTTTTTT.

This clonotype was counted ten times or more. This chain joins TRBV7-2 and TRBJ2-6; no clear D. Trimming cost V 5 bases and J 0 bases, with 14 bases left between them. The CDR3 is 17 residues long. Germline CDR1 and CDR2: SGHTA and FQGNSA. The CDR3 region has the DNA TGTGCCAGCAGCGGAACCGTCGGAGTCTCTGGGGCCAACGTCCTGACTTTC. It yields the protein CASSGTVGVSGANVLTF.

This clonotype was seen ten or more times. The chain carries TRBV7-2 and TRBJ2-5; 15 positions match TRBD2. From germline, CDR1 is SGHTA and CDR2 FQGNSA. Trimming cost V 3 bases and J 5 bases; bases outside gene matches: 4. This CDR3 is 16 amino acids long. The CDR3 DNA reads TGTGCCAGCAGCTTGAGGACTAGCGGGAGGGGGGAGACCCAGTACTTC. It translates to CASSLRTSGRGETQYF.

This clonotype has a count of ten or more. DNA for the CDR3: TGTGCCAGCAGCCAGGACAGGGGTGCTAATTCACCCCTCCACTTT. Amino acid sequence: CASSQDRGANSPLHF. This chain connects TRBV4-2 to TRBJ1-6; 9 bases line up with TRBD1. The CDR3 loop spans 15 amino acids. Germline assignment: CDR1 LGHNA and CDR2 YNFKEQ. Losses at the gene ends were 3 bases for V and 6 bases for J; bases not matched to a gene: 3.

This clonotype was counted at least ten times. This chain joins TRBV7-9 and TRBJ2-3; maybe TRBD1 (7 bases). The CDR3 covers 12 residues. V was cut by 4 bases and J by 15 bases, with 17 bases left in between. Germline values: CDR1 SEHNR, CDR2 FQNEAQ (reference sequence). CDR3 in DNA: TGTGCCAGCAGCTCCGGAGGGGGCGCAGGATATTTT. Translated, it gives CASSSGGGAGYF.

On this clonotype itself: This likely traces to a read error, being one base from a far larger clone. The chain joins TRBV6-1 to TRBJ1-2; unclear D gene. The CDR3 is 14 residues long. The V gene's germline CDR1 is MNHNS and CDR2 SASEGT. V was trimmed by 4 bases and J by 2 bases, leaving 11 bases between them. The chain's CDR3 is CASSGPDQNYGYTF. CDR3 nucleotides: TGTGCCAGCAGTGGACCGGACCAGAACTATGGCTACACCTTC.

This clonotype has a count of ten or more. The V call is TRBV9, the J call TRBJ2-5; D unclear. CDR1 and CDR2 from the germline V gene are SGDLS and YYNGEE. The CDR3 loop spans 13 amino acids. V was shortened by 1 base and J by 2 bases, with 6 bases between the two germline ends. CDR3 residues: CASSVSGQETQYF. CDR3 DNA: TGTGCCAGCAGCGTATCTGGGCAAGAGACCCAGTACTTC.

Details on this clonotype: With only one base between it and a far larger clone, this is likely a read error. The chain links TRBV5-1 to TRBJ2-1; possible D gene TRBD1, 5 bases. Deletions cut 4 bases from V and 10 bases from J, with 21 bases between. Germline loops: CDR1 SGHRS, CDR2 YFSETQ. The CDR3 totals 15 residues. In DNA form, the CDR3 reads TGCGCCAGCAGCCCCCAGGGTCCGCCTACCTACGAGCAGTTCTTC. Translation: CASSPQGPPTYEQFF.

In its sample, this clonotype was seen a few times. This likely stems from a read error, as it lies one base from a far larger clone. The rearrangement uses TRBV29-1 and TRBJ2-1, with D maybe TRBD2 (6 bases). The CDR3 runs 13 residues. Per the germline V gene, CDR1 is SQVTM and CDR2 is ANQGSEA. V lost 4 bases, J lost 10 bases, and 17 bases lay in between. CDR3 bases: TGCAGCGTTGGAGGAGATAGCGGCTACGAGCAGTTCTTC. Amino acid sequence: CSVGGDSGYEQFF.

The chain uses TRBV12-3 or TRBV12-4 and TRBJ1-1, with 7 nucleotides matching TRBD1. The CDR3 consists of 12 residues. The V segment lost 1 base and the J segment 12 bases; nucleotides outside the gene matches: 5. The CDR3 protein is CASSLGQGETFF. CDR3 DNA: TGTGCCAGCAGTTTAGGGCAGGGGGAGACTTTCTTT.

This clonotype came up many times. V gene TRBV7-3 combines with J gene TRBJ2-6, with 9 bases lining up with TRBD2. Germline CDR1 reads SGHTA; CDR2 reads FQGTGA. This CDR3 has 20 amino acids. With 4 bases clipped from V and 0 bases from J, the junction kept 13 bases outside the gene matches. CDR3 sequence: CASSSFPGLARGSGANVLTF. DNA for the CDR3: TGTGCCAGCAGCTCCTTCCCGGGACTAGCTCGAGGCTCTGGGGCCAACGTCCTGACTTTC.

Note on this clonotype: With a far larger clone one base away, a read error is the likely cause. V is TRBV6-5 and J is TRBJ2-1; 11 bases fit TRBD2. Unmatched junction bases numbered 8, after V lost 6 bases and J lost 10 bases. This CDR3 spans 14 amino acids. CDR1 MNHEY and CDR2 SVGAGI come from the germline V gene. The CDR3 loop reads CASRKLAGAYEQFF. In DNA form, the CDR3 reads TGTGCCAGCAGGAAACTAGCGGGAGCCTACGAGCAGTTCTTC.

In regard to this clonotype: One base separates it from a far larger clone, so it is likely a read error. This chain links TRBV15 with TRBJ2-5, with 7 positions matching TRBD1. The CDR3 loop spans 13 amino acids. The germline CDR1 and CDR2 sequences are LNHNV and YYDKDF (reference sequence). Trimming took 8 bases from V and 11 from J; bases not matched to a gene: 14. The CDR3, as DNA: TGTGCCACCGGGCCGGACAGGCTAAATGAGCAGTACTTC. It translates to CATGPDRLNEQYF.